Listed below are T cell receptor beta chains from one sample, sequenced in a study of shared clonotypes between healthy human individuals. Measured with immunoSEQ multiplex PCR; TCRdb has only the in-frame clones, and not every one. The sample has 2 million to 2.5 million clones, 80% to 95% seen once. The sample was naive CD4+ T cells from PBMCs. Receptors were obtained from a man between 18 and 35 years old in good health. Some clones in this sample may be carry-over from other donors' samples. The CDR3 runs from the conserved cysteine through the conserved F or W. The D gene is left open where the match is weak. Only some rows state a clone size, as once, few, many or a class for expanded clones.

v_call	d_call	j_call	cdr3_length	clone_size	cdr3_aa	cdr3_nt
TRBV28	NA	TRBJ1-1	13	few	CATNGGRNAEAFF	TGTGCAACGAACGGGGGGCGGAACGCTGAAGCTTTCTTT
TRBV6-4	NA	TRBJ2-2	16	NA	CASSVVHSTNTGELFF	TGTGCCAGCAGTGTAGTCCACAGTACGAACACCGGGGAGCTGTTTTTT
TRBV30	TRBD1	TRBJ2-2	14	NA	CAWDRGRNTGELFF	TGTGCCTGGGACAGGGGTCGGAACACCGGGGAGCTGTTTTTT
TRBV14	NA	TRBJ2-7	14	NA	CASSQDFGVYEQYF	TGTGCCAGCAGCCAAGATTTTGGAGTTTACGAGCAGTACTTC
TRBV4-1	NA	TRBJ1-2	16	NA	CASSQGGGRTNYGYTF	TGCGCCAGCAGCCAGGGAGGAGGGAGGACTAACTATGGCTACACCTTC
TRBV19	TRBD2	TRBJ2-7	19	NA	CASSLSGGGGLAAAYEQYF	TGTGCCAGTAGTCTCAGCGGGGGCGGAGGACTAGCGGCCGCCTACGAGCAGTACTTC
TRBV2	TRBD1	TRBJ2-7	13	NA	CASRVTGDDEQYF	TGTGCCAGCAGGGTTACAGGGGACGACGAGCAGTACTTC
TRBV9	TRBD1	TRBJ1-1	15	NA	CASSVRQGEYTEAFF	TGTGCCAGCAGCGTGAGACAGGGAGAGTACACTGAAGCTTTCTTT
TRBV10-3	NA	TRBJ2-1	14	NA	CAISVRGEYNEQFF	TGTGCCATCAGTGTGCGCGGGGAGTACAATGAGCAGTTCTTC
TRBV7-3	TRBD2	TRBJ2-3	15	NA	CASSLTLAGVDTQYF	TGTGCCAGCAGCTTAACGCTAGCGGGAGTTGATACGCAGTATTTT
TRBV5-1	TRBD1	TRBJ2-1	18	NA	CASSHIDTLGRGRNEQFF	TGCGCCAGCAGCCATATTGATACCCTGGGCAGGGGGCGAAATGAGCAGTTCTTC
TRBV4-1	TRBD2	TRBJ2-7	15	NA	CASSQPTSGAYEQYF	TGCGCCAGCAGCCAGCCTACTAGCGGAGCCTACGAGCAGTACTTC
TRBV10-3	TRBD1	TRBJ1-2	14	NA	CAIRSDRGNYGYTF	TGTGCCATCAGATCGGACAGGGGGAACTATGGCTACACCTTC
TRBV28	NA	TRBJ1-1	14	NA	CASNPKGRGTEAFF	TGTGCCAGCAACCCAAAGGGGAGGGGCACTGAAGCTTTCTTT
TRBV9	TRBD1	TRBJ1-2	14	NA	CASSVGTGNYGYTF	TGTGCCAGCAGCGTTGGGACAGGGAACTATGGCTACACCTTC
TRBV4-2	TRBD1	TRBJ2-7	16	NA	CASSARDRQAPYEQYF	TGTGCCAGCAGCGCCCGGGACAGACAGGCTCCCTACGAGCAGTACTTC
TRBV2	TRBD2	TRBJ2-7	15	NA	CASSGLAGGRYEQYF	TGTGCCAGCAGTGGCCTAGCGGGAGGCCGCTACGAGCAGTACTTC
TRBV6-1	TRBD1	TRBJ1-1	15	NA	CASKWAGGTNTEAFF	TGTGCCAGCAAGTGGGCAGGGGGAACGAACACTGAAGCTTTCTTT
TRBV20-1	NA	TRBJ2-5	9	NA	CSAPETQYF	TGCAGTGCTCCAGAGACCCAGTACTTC
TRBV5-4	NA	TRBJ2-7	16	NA	CASRQGSGTGTYEQYF	TGTGCCAGCAGACAGGGCAGCGGGACTGGTACCTACGAGCAGTACTTC
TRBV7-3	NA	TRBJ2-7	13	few	CASSPVPQYEQYF	TGTGCCAGCAGCCCCGTTCCCCAATACGAGCAGTACTTC
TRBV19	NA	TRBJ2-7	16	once	CASSAPGGRGTYEQYF	TGTGCCAGTAGTGCACCCGGAGGAAGAGGGACCTACGAGCAGTACTTC
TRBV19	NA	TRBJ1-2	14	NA	CASSIRDRSSGYTF	TGTGCCAGTAGTATTAGGGACCGGTCCAGCGGCTACACCTTC
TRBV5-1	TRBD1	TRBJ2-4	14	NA	CASSRFGQGHIQYF	TGCGCCAGCAGCCGCTTCGGACAGGGCCACATTCAGTACTTC
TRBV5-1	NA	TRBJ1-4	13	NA	CASNSGREEKLFF	TGCGCCAGCAACTCCGGACGTGAGGAAAAACTGTTTTTT
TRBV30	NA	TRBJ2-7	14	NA	CAWSATSDANEQYF	TGTGCCTGGAGTGCCACCTCGGACGCAAACGAGCAGTACTTC
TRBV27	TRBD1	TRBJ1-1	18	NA	CASILIWTGGTMNTEAFF	TGTGCCAGCATCCTCATTTGGACAGGGGGCACGATGAACACTGAAGCTTTCTTT
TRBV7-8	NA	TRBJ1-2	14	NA	CASSSSTGDYGYTF	TGTGCCAGCAGCTCCTCGACAGGTGACTATGGCTACACCTTC
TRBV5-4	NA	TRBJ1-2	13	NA	CASSLAASYGYTF	TGTGCCAGCAGCTTGGCCGCGAGCTATGGCTACACCTTC
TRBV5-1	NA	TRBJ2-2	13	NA	CASSQTLTGELFF	TGCGCCAGCAGCCAGACCCTCACCGGGGAGCTGTTTTTT
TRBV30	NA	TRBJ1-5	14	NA	CAWSGAYSNQPQHF	TGTGCCTGGAGTGGGGCGTATAGCAATCAGCCCCAGCATTTT
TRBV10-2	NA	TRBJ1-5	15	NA	CASSVESFGNQPQHF	TGCGCCAGCAGTGTTGAGAGTTTCGGCAATCAGCCCCAGCATTTT
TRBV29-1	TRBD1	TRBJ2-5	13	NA	CSVEGQGQETQYF	TGCAGCGTTGAAGGACAGGGGCAAGAGACCCAGTACTTC
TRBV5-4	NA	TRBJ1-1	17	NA	CASSRVGWGAVGTEAFF	TGTGCCAGCAGCCGGGTCGGGTGGGGAGCGGTGGGCACTGAAGCTTTCTTT